This T cell receptor beta chain appears in the sequencing data of a study of T cells in Graves' hyperthyroidism and ophthalmopathy (dated by TCRdb to the late 2010s). In terms of the full investigation: Peripheral blood was collected at initial diagnosis, before any treatment. The paper describes TCR Vbeta CDR3 sequencing of about 140 peripheral blood samples, made up of approximately 40 ophthalmopathy patients, around 78 hyperthyroidism patients and about 17 progressor patients. In six Graves' hyperthyroidism patients, the study also compared T-cell repertoires from thyroid tissue with T-cell repertoires from blood. A discovery cohort of roughly 96 patients, 43 with Graves' ophthalmopathy and approximately 55 with stable Graves' hyperthyroidism, was used to find distinguishing TCR V-J signatures. After sampling, hyperthyroidism patients received methimazole starting at 30 mg daily, and ophthalmopathy patients received high-dose intravenous methylprednisolone. The 75 to 100 discovery patients were divided at random into training and test sets in a 7:3 ratio. Whether ophthalmopathy could be predicted prospectively was tested in an independent validation cohort made up of about 18 hyperthyroidism patients plus 17 patients who later progressed to ophthalmopathy. Broad study findings and their caveats: Most expanded thyroid clonotypes (frequency above 0.001) were also detected in blood, a finding suggesting that blood repertoires may reflect thyroid immune responses. No statistical method was used to fix the sample size in advance, and group allocation was not hidden from the investigators. A 13 V-J signature model separated ophthalmopathy from stable hyperthyroidism, with approximately 86% sensitivity and roughly 82% specificity in cross-validation and 80%/75% in testing. During validation, the model predicted progression to ophthalmopathy a median of about 6.5 months ahead of onset, with around 70% sensitivity and more than 72% specificity.

Turning to this clonotype: Its antigen target is currently unknown. Base qualities were left out, and no much larger clone turns up one base away.

Ophthalmopathy patients had moderately to severely active disease, with a Clinical Activity Score of 3 or more, a NOSPECS grade of 4 or more, and a disease duration of less than 3 months. Any patient with an uncontrolled infection, another autoimmune disease, pregnancy or lactation was excluded. Diagnoses were based on clinical symptoms, serum thyroxine and TRAb, thyroid ultrasound and orbital computed tomography. PBMCs were separated from over 9 ml of fresh peripheral blood using Ficoll-Paque density gradient centrifugation. Trizol reagent was used to extract total RNA, and RNA quality was then checked on an Agilent 2100 Bioanalyzer. Amplification of TCR beta CDR3 regions was carried out from RNA transcripts. The TCR CDR3 was subjected to a first round of RT-PCR using the HTBI primer set and the Qiagen OneStep RT-PCR kit. The libraries were constructed in a second round of multiplex PCR and then size-selected and purified. The libraries were sequenced on an Illumina HiSeq2000 using paired-end 100 bp reads. As for the authors' bioinformatics: SOAPnuke was used to process the raw data, with reads discarded if the reads contained adapters or uncalled bases, had a mean Phred below 15, or lacked an exact constant-primer or identifier match. High-quality paired reads were merged with COPE v1.2.5, and unique nucleotide sequences were defined as clonotypes. MiTCR v1.1 was used to align the clonotypes against IMGT TRBV, TRBD and TRBJ reference segments. The analysis was restricted to V-J combinations with a frequency above 0.0001, which together covered around 99% of the repertoires. The TCS score was defined as F50 (clonal expansion) divided by E x V (chaos), with BLOSUM62-based TCRdist calculated between CDR3 peptides within each V-J. Welch's t-statistics and random forest reduced around 510 V-J features to roughly 13, which were used in a naive Bayes classifier (R e1071). TCRdb took the public reads, trimmed them with fastp at Q25, ran MiXCR for clone calling and kept in-frame beta chains. Rows are unified per CDR3 protein, each entry keeping the most common DNA and genes. The V and J calls and clone size are TCRdb's, not the authors'. Recorded for this sample are 660,000 or so distinct CDR3 sequences; less than 25% of them occurred a single time. Over 30% of the sample rests with the top ten.

CDR1 and CDR2 (MNHNS, SASEGT) derive from the germline V gene. The junction carries 15 bases between V and J, which are trimmed by 6 bases and 13 bases respectively. The CDR3 runs 12 residues from the cysteine to the phenylalanine. Solely the CDR3 DNA is kept, with 36 bases framed from the first base. This chain is built from TRBV6-1 and TRBJ2-2; no D gene call is confident. The sample was blood. This receptor was obtained from a man aged 25 to 40 with Graves' ophthalmopathy. In nucleotides, the sequence is TGTGCCAGCAGCTCGGCCGCCGGGTGGCTGTTTTTT. Its amino acids are CASSSAAGWLFF.